This T cell receptor beta chain was recovered during a study of human T cells and chemical hapten exposure. Indicated time point: patch test 1, 2 weeks after DPC sensitization. Treatment noted: therapeutic diphenylcyclopropenone sensitization with weekly scalp DPC. This clonotype occurred many times. TCRdb re-derived calls from the RACE reads in MiXCR, one entry per CDR3 protein. The sample holds about 380,000 distinct CDR3 sequences, approximately 5% seen once. The CDR3 extends over 12 amino acids. Trimming pared 5 bases from V and 10 bases from J, leaving 12 bases between. Sequencing was performed on whole blood, taken in connection with sensitization to the hapten diphenylcyclopropenone (DPC). This TCR was sampled from a woman aged 50 to 60 with alopecia areata. Some clones in this sample may be carry-over from other donors' samples. The rearrangement links TRBV12-3 or TRBV12-4 to TRBJ2-1; D gene uncertain. CDR3 residues: CASSLDNMEQFF. DNA for the CDR3: TGTGCCAGCAGTCTAGATAATATGGAGCAGTTCTTC.